This TCR beta chain was captured by sequencing in a study of CD8 T cells in Susac syndrome. The V gene lost 3 bases and the J gene lost 0 bases, with 9 bases spanning the gap. From germline, CDR1 is LNHDA and CDR2 SQIVND (reference sequence). This CDR3 spans 16 amino acids. CD8+ and CD4+ blood T cells underwent TCR beta sequencing. Healthy donors acted as controls, with matching for age and sex. Negative isolation yielded the CD8+ and CD4+ T cells, while FACS enriched the TEMRA cells. A quantity of roughly 0.5 to 1 ug RNA underwent reverse transcription using random hexamers. It was immunoSEQ multiplex PCR that amplified TCR beta CDR3 across 54 Vbeta and 13 Jbeta. MiXCR was run by TCRdb on the immunoSEQ multiplex PCR reads, yielding one entry per CDR3 protein. The repertoire consists of approximately 100,000 distinct CDR3 sequences, with less than 95% occurring once and the leading ten covering approximately 0.12%.

The sample was CD8+ T cells from PBMCs. This chain joins TRBV19 and TRBJ2-6; D is unclear. The receptor's source is a human donor in good health. The CDR3 here is CASSIARPSGANVLTF. The DNA of the CDR3 is TGTGCCAGTAGTATCGCCAGGCCCTCTGGGGCCAACGTCCTGACTTTC.